These 8 T cell receptor beta chains share one sample of origin, sequenced in a study of control samples from healthy donors and cancer patients (dated by TCRdb to 2018 to 2021). The library was made by the immunoSEQ multiplex PCR assay. In TCRdb, the immuneACCESS table is reduced to in-frame sequences with V and J assigned. These tables do not hold every clone; where another copy was compared, an unresolved V gene accounts for under half, and the others remain unexplained. The sample table holds 40,000 or so clones, of which approximately 89% were seen once. The ten most abundant clones make up 22% of the sample. The material sequenced was PBMCs. These receptors all stem from a woman aged 35 to 49 with head and neck cancer.

V is TRBV12-3 or TRBV12-4 and J is TRBJ1-2; D unclear. With 7 bases removed from V and 3 bases from J, the gap between germline ends came to 12 bases. CDR3 length: 13 residues. This chain's CDR3 is CASTPSVHYGYTF. CDR3 sequence (DNA): TGTGCCAGCACCCCCTCCGTTCACTATGGCTACACCTTC.

The gene calls are TRBV7-6 and TRBJ2-7; 10 nucleotides match TRBD1. Germline CDR1 and CDR2: SGHVS and FNYEAQ. V shed 1 base, J shed 3 bases, and the junction held 6 bases outside the gene matches. CDR3 size: 16 residues. DNA of the CDR3: TGTGCCAGCAGCTTAGGGGGGGACAGGGGCGTCTACGAGCAGTACTTC. It yields the protein CASSLGGDRGVYEQYF.

The chain employs TRBV2 and TRBJ1-3; D unresolved. The CDR3 extends over 14 amino acids. Trimming took off 5 bases at V and 2 bases at J, with 10 bases between the two ends. Per germline, CDR1 SNHLY and CDR2 FYNNEI. The CDR3: CASSPRWAGNTIYF. The CDR3 DNA sequence: TGTGCCAGCAGTCCACGGTGGGCTGGAAACACCATATATTTT.

The chain links TRBV12-5 to TRBJ1-1; D possibly corresponds to TRBD1 (5 bases). Between the trimmed V and J ends, which lost 2 bases and 6 bases, there was a span of 13 bases. The CDR3 covers 14 residues. CDR1 is LGHNT, CDR2 FRNRAP, per germline. CDR3 in DNA: TGTGCTAGTGGTTTGATTCGTCAGGGCGCTGAAGCTTTCTTT. It specifies CASGLIRQGAEAFF.

This clone has just a few counts. This chain uses TRBV5-6 with TRBJ2-3, with a possible D match to TRBD2 (5 bases). The germline V gene encodes CDR1 SGHDT and CDR2 YYEEEE. CDR3 length: 15 amino acids. V was pared by 2 bases and J by 0 bases, with 10 bases between. The CDR3 loop is CASSFTGISTDTQYF. CDR3 in DNA: TGTGCCAGCAGCTTCACCGGGATTAGCACAGATACGCAGTATTTT.

V usage is TRBV18 and J usage is TRBJ1-2; D perhaps matches TRBD1 (5 bases). V lost 2 bases, J lost 4 bases, and 14 bases lay in between. CDR1 is KGHSH, CDR2 LQKENI, per germline. The CDR3 has 15 residues. CDR3 region: CASSPTGVQGYGYTF. CDR3 nucleotide sequence: TGTGCCAGCTCACCAACGGGTGTCCAGGGCTATGGCTACACCTTC.

Only one count was recorded for this clone. The genes are TRBV25-1 and TRBJ1-1; D gene ambiguous. CDR1 is MGHDK and CDR2 is SYGVNS in the germline V gene. The CDR3 spans 10 residues. V lost 4 bases, J lost 6 bases, and 3 bases lay in between. The CDR3 spells CASSAPEAFF. As DNA, the CDR3 is TGTGCCAGCAGTGCCCCTGAAGCTTTCTTT.

V gene TRBV30 combines with J gene TRBJ1-5; D gene unclear. CDR3 length: 14 amino acids. In germline, CDR1 is GTSNPN, CDR2 SVGIG (reference sequence). The germline V and J ends were trimmed by 3 bases and 6 bases, with 15 bases remaining between them. DNA of the CDR3: TGTGCCTGGAGAGGTGGAGGGCCGGGTCAGCCCCAGCATTTT. It specifies CAWRGGGPGQPQHF.